This T cell receptor (beta chain) was recorded in a study of T cells in Graves' hyperthyroidism and ophthalmopathy. The wider study: Peripheral blood sampling occurred at initial diagnosis, before any treatment.

Regarding the study as a whole: Blood also contained most expanded thyroid clonotypes above 0.001.

Germline CDR1 is MGHRA and CDR2 is YSYEKL. The V and J ends lost 3 bases and 0 bases respectively, with 14 bases between them. The CDR3 totals 16 residues. Using RNA transcripts as the source, TCR beta CDR3 regions were amplified. HTBI primers drove first-round RT-PCR of the TCR CDR3. TCRdb called the multiplex PCR reads again in MiXCR, with one record for every CDR3 protein. The sample carries around 260,000 distinct CDR3 sequences, around a quarter recorded once. This clonotype showed up many times. Its matching antigen is unknown. The clonotype comes from a man in his forties with Graves' hyperthyroidism that later progressed to Graves' ophthalmopathy. Sequencing input: blood. The V and J genes are TRBV4-1 and TRBJ1-1; maybe TRBD1 (5 bases). DNA of the CDR3: TGCGCCAGCAGCCACCCGGGGGACGGGGTGAACACTGAAGCTTTCTTT. As protein: CASSHPGDGVNTEAFF.